This TCR beta chain is drawn from a study of T cell responses to AZD1222 COVID-19 vaccine. The assay was immunoSEQ multiplex PCR, and TCRdb's table has in-frame clones only and misses some. This sample has about 180,000 clones, with approximately 94% found just once. V lost 5 bases, J lost 4 bases, and 12 bases lay in between. This CDR3 region has 14 residues. Germline loops: CDR1 SGHTA, CDR2 FQGNSA. This sequence joins TRBV7-2 and TRBJ2-1, with D uncertain. The receptor was isolated from an adult in good health. Material: peripheral blood, obtained on day 0 of AZD1222 vaccination. The CDR3 protein is CASSPTLLYNEQFF. CDR3 nucleotide sequence: TGTGCCAGCAGCCCCACTCTACTTTACAATGAGCAGTTCTTC.